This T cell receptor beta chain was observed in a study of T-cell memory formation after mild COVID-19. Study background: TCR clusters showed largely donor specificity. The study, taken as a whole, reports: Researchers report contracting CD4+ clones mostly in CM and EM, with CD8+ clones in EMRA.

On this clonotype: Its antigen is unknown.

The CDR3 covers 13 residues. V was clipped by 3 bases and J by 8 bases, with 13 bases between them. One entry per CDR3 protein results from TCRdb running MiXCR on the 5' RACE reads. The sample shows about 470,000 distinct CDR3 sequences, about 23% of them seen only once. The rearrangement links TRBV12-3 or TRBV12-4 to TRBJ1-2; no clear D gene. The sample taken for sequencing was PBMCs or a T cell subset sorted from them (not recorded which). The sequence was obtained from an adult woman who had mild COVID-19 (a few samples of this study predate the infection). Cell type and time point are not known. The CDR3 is CASSFSGTGGYTF. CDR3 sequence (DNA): TGTGCCAGCAGTTTTTCTGGAACTGGAGGCTACACCTTC.